The 32 T cell receptor beta chains given below trace back to one sample, sequenced in a study of blood T cell repertoires in COVID-19. Using immunoSEQ multiplex PCR, the repertoire was profiled, and TCRdb retains in-frame clones only, with some absent. The table lists about 190,000 clones, more than 70% of them singletons, with approximately 3% in the top ten. Sequencing was performed on peripheral blood. These receptors came from a woman of 80 years or more with active or convalescent COVID-19.

The rearrangement joins TRBV7-9 to TRBJ1-2; D might be TRBD1 (6 bases). Germline-derived CDR1 and CDR2 are SEHNR and FQNEAQ (reference sequence). CDR3 size: 15 residues. V was cut by 1 base and J by 4 bases, with 13 bases left in between. Here the CDR3 reads CASSLGGGAGYGYTF. The CDR3 DNA reads as TGTGCCAGCAGCTTAGGTGGGGGCGCCGGCTATGGCTACACCTTC.

The V call is TRBV7-8, the J call TRBJ2-5; 9 bases are a match to TRBD1. The CDR3 runs 15 residues. Germline trimming cut 3 bases from V and 5 bases from J; bases unmatched to any gene: 7. Germline CDR1 is SGHVS and CDR2 is FQNEAQ. The CDR3 here is CASSLDRGGWETQYF. In DNA, the CDR3 is TGTGCCAGCAGCTTGGACAGGGGAGGATGGGAGACCCAGTACTTC. Supplemented by reference TRBV7-8 and TRBJ2-5, the full variable domain reads GAGVSQSPRYKVAKRGQDVALRCDPISGHVSLFWYQQALGQGPEFLTYFQNEAQLDKSGLPSDRFFAERPEGSVSTLKIQRTQQEDSAVYLCASSLDRGGWETQYFGPGTRLLVL.

The chain uses TRBV19 and TRBJ1-2; 7 bases are shared with TRBD1. The CDR3 covers 13 residues. Germline CDR1 is LNHDA and CDR2 is SQIVND (reference sequence). The V and J ends lost 6 bases and 4 bases, in that order; junction bases with no gene match: 5. The CDR3 DNA sequence: TGTGCCAGTAGCGACAGGGTGATCTATGGCTACACCTTC. Amino acid sequence: CASSDRVIYGYTF.

This chain links TRBV25-1 with TRBJ1-3; possible D gene TRBD1, 6 bases. V was trimmed by 3 bases and J by 0 bases, leaving 9 bases between them. CDR1 and CDR2 (germline): MGHDK, SYGVNS. CDR3 length equals 15 residues. CDR3 in DNA: TGTGCCAGCAGTGACACAGGGAGCTCTGGAAACACCATATATTTT. This translates into CASSDTGSSGNTIYF.

The gene calls are TRBV2 and TRBJ1-5; the D gene is possibly TRBD1 (5 bases). V was clipped by 5 bases and J by 2 bases, with 13 bases between them. CDR3 size: 15 residues. The germline gives CDR1 SNHLY, CDR2 FYNNEI. CDR3 loop: CASSFGGGGNQPQHF. In DNA form, the CDR3 reads TGTGCCAGCAGTTTCGGGGGAGGGGGCAATCAGCCCCAGCATTTT.

The V and J genes are TRBV10-3 and TRBJ1-2; a weak D match, TRBD1 (6 bases). Deletions cut 3 bases from V and 4 bases from J, with 12 bases between. The CDR3 runs to 14 residues. Per germline, CDR1 ENHRY and CDR2 SYGVKD. The CDR3 DNA follows: TGTGCCATCAGTGACGTCCAGGGGACCTATGGCTACACCTTC. It encodes CAISDVQGTYGYTF.

The rearrangement joins TRBV28 to TRBJ2-7; possibly TRBD2 for D (6 bases). In germline, CDR1 is MDHEN, CDR2 SYDVKM. The CDR3 length is 14 residues. The V end was cut by 3 bases, the J end by 5 bases, with 14 bases between. CDR3 protein: CASSFLVWGDEQYF. CDR3 nucleotides: TGTGCCAGCAGTTTTTTAGTGTGGGGGGACGAGCAGTACTTC.

A few counts support this clone. The V call is TRBV5-1, the J call TRBJ2-1; weak D call: TRBD1 (5 bases). There are 11 residues in the CDR3. The V end was cut by 4 bases, the J end by 16 bases, with 15 bases between. CDR1 is SGHRS and CDR2 is YFSETQ in the germline V gene. CDR3 sequence reads: CASSTDIQLFF. CDR3 nucleotides: TGCGCCAGCAGCACGGACATCCAGTTATTCTTC.

The chain links TRBV5-6 to TRBJ2-5, with D tentatively TRBD1 (5 bases). Deletions cut 2 bases from V and 4 bases from J, with 9 bases between. Germline assignment: CDR1 SGHDT and CDR2 YYEEEE. CDR3 size: 13 residues. The CDR3 sequence: CASSLQAGETQYF. CDR3 coding DNA: TGTGCCAGCAGCTTACAGGCAGGAGAGACCCAGTACTTC.

J is TRBJ1-1 and V is TRBV7-3; no definite D call. Trimming pared 0 bases from V and 6 bases from J, leaving 8 bases between. The CDR3 is 13 residues long. The germline V gene encodes CDR1 SGHTA and CDR2 FQGTGA. This chain's CDR3 is CASSLTMRPEAFF. CDR3 in DNA: TGTGCCAGCAGCTTAACTATGAGGCCTGAAGCTTTCTTT.

The chain has TRBV5-1 and TRBJ2-5; tentatively, D is TRBD1 (6 bases). Germline lookup yields CDR1 SGHRS and CDR2 YFSETQ. This CDR3 spans 16 amino acids. V lost 3 bases and J 6 bases, leaving 21 bases between the germline ends. The CDR3 sequence is CASSSTGWQGSKTQYF. In nucleotides, the CDR3 is TGCGCCAGCAGCTCCACGGGCTGGCAGGGGTCAAAGACCCAGTACTTC.

J is TRBJ1-2 and V is TRBV28; no reliable D call. CDR1 is MDHEN and CDR2 is SYDVKM in the germline V gene. CDR3 length equals 14 residues. Trimming removed 3 bases at V and 0 bases at J, with 8 bases between. CDR3 coding DNA: TGTGCCAGCAGTTTTGTGGGCCCTAACTATGGCTACACCTTC. This translates into CASSFVGPNYGYTF.

The V gene is TRBV5-4, the J gene TRBJ2-7; 11 positions agree with TRBD2. The V segment lost 0 bases and the J segment 4 bases; nucleotides outside the gene matches: 6. The CDR3 has 16 amino acids. Germline loops: CDR1 SGHNT, CDR2 YYREEE (reference sequence). CDR3 bases: TGTGCCAGCAGCTTGGGAGGGGGGACTAGCGGATACGAGCAGTACTTC. Protein sequence: CASSLGGGTSGYEQYF.

This clone was observed once. This rearrangement joins TRBV28 to TRBJ2-7; TRBD1 matches 7 bases. Germline CDR1 MDHEN, CDR2 SYDVKM. The CDR3 has 12 amino acids. Trimming at V came to 6 bases and at J to 4 bases, leaving 3 bases not matched to a gene. The CDR3 loop reads CASSGTVYEQYF. For the CDR3, the DNA is TGTGCCAGCAGCGGGACAGTATACGAGCAGTACTTC.

The J gene is TRBJ1-1, the V gene TRBV27; D is unresolved. CDR1 is MNHEY and CDR2 is SMNVEV in the germline V gene (reference sequence). The CDR3 consists of 14 residues. The V and J ends lost 1 base and 3 bases respectively, with 9 bases between them. The CDR3 spells CASSLYSVDTEAFF. CDR3 nucleotide sequence: TGTGCCAGCAGTTTATATAGCGTGGACACTGAAGCTTTCTTT.

The CDR3 DNA follows: TGTGCCAGCAGCCCCCGGACAGGGGGCGCTGGGGCTTTCTTT. Translating it yields CASSPRTGGAGAFF. The rearrangement links TRBV7-9 to TRBJ1-1; 11 nucleotides match TRBD1. CDR1 is SEHNR and CDR2 is FQNEAQ in the germline V gene (reference sequence). J lost 11 bases, V lost 5 bases, and 10 bases had no gene match. CDR3 size: 14 residues.

This chain links TRBV7-8 with TRBJ2-1; 7 nucleotides match TRBD1. Germline V CDR1 and CDR2: SGHVS, FQNEAQ. The CDR3 extends over 15 amino acids. J was trimmed by 3 bases and V by 5 bases; bases with no gene match: 7. CDR3 bases: TGTGCCAGCAGCCCCCGGGACAGTTACTACAATGAGCAGTTCTTC. This codes for CASSPRDSYYNEQFF.

This sequence joins TRBV5-1 and TRBJ2-5; tentatively, D is TRBD1 (5 bases). This CDR3 has 14 residues. The V and J ends lost 1 base and 0 bases respectively, with 7 bases between them. Germline V gene lookup returns CDR1 SGHRS and CDR2 YFSETQ. The chain's CDR3 is CASSLMTDQETQYF. CDR3 coding DNA: TGCGCCAGCAGCTTGATGACAGACCAAGAGACCCAGTACTTC.

The V and J genes are TRBV5-1 and TRBJ2-5, with TRBD1 matching over 7 bases. V dropped 3 bases and J dropped 0; count of bases not matched to a gene: 2. Germline V CDR1 and CDR2: SGHRS, YFSETQ. There are 14 residues in the CDR3. The DNA of the CDR3 is TGCGCCAGCAGCTCCGGGACAGACCAAGAGACCCAGTACTTC. This translates into CASSSGTDQETQYF.

This clone showed up just a few times. J is TRBJ1-2 and V is TRBV7-9; 8 bases match TRBD1. Germline V gene sequence: CDR1 SEHNR, CDR2 FQNEAQ (reference sequence). V trimming: 5 bases; J trimming: 4 bases; junction bases outside the gene matches: 9. There are 15 residues in the CDR3. CDR3 protein: CASSADRAPTYGYTF. The CDR3 nucleotides read TGTGCCAGCAGCGCGGACAGGGCGCCAACCTATGGCTACACCTTC.

V usage is TRBV2 and J usage is TRBJ2-2, with no clear D. The CDR3 totals 14 residues. Germline V gives CDR1 SNHLY, CDR2 FYNNEI. The V end lost 3 bases, the J end lost 4 bases, and 9 bases lay between the germline ends. The CDR3 DNA sequence: TGTGCCAGCAGTGACAGAAGTTCCACCGGGGAGCTGTTTTTT. Amino acid sequence: CASSDRSSTGELFF.

The chain is built from TRBV2 and TRBJ1-1, with 8 bases matching TRBD1. CDR1 and CDR2 (germline): SNHLY, FYNNEI. The CDR3 is 17 amino acids. The V segment lost 7 bases and the J segment 4 bases; nucleotides outside the gene matches: 17. CDR3 coding DNA: TGTGCCAGCACCCAATCAGGGGGCGGTAGATGGGTCACTGAAGCTTTCTTT. Its translation: CASTQSGGGRWVTEAFF.

This rearrangement joins TRBV6-2 or TRBV6-3 to TRBJ1-4; TRBD1 might be the D (5 bases). The CDR3 has 16 amino acids. The V end lost 4 bases, the J end lost 7 bases, and 19 bases lay between the germline ends. Germline CDR1 MNHEY, CDR2 SVGEGT. The CDR3: CASSFQASGVGEKLFF. For the CDR3, the DNA is TGTGCCAGCAGTTTCCAAGCCTCGGGGGTCGGTGAAAAACTGTTTTTT.

This CDR3 reads CASSSVGGLVTGELFF. For the CDR3, the DNA is TGTGCCAGCAGCTCCGTGGGGGGGCTGGTCACCGGGGAGCTGTTTTTT. The rearrangement links TRBV5-4 to TRBJ2-2, with a possible D match to TRBD2 (7 bases). Per germline, CDR1 SGHNT and CDR2 YYREEE (reference sequence). The CDR3 sequence is 16 residues long. The V end lost 3 bases, the J end lost 4 bases, and 16 bases lay between the germline ends.

The rearrangement joins TRBV29-1 to TRBJ1-5, with a possible D match to TRBD1 (5 bases). The CDR3 has 12 residues. Trimming left V 7 bases short and J 7 bases short, with 14 bases between. Germline V gene data show CDR1 as SQVTM and CDR2 as ANQGSEA. The CDR3, as DNA: TGCAGCGCTCGGGAGGGACGACAGCCCCAGCATTTT. This translates into CSAREGRQPQHF. The whole variable domain, filled in from reference TRBV29-1 and TRBJ1-5, reads SAVISQKPSRDICQRGTSLTIQCQVDSQVTMMFWYRQQPGQSLTLIATANQGSEATYESGFVIDKFPISRPNLTFSTLTVSNMSPEDSSIYLCSAREGRQPQHFGDGTRLSIL.

The gene calls are TRBV6-2 or TRBV6-3 and TRBJ1-1; D is unclear. Germline V gene sequence: CDR1 MNHEY, CDR2 SVGEGT. V was shortened by 4 bases and J by 1 base, with 4 bases between the two germline ends. There are 12 residues in the CDR3. CDR3 amino acids: CASSSRNTEAFF. As DNA, the CDR3 is TGTGCCAGCAGTTCGAGGAACACTGAAGCTTTCTTT.

This sequence joins TRBV5-4 and TRBJ2-3; 10 bases are shared with TRBD2. After removal of 0 bases from V and 2 bases from J, the junction contained 3 bases not matched to a gene. The CDR3 is made up of 16 amino acids. Germline lookup yields CDR1 SGHNT and CDR2 YYREEE (reference sequence). CDR3 in amino acids: CASSLETSGITDTQYF. In DNA form, the CDR3 reads TGTGCCAGCAGCTTGGAAACTAGCGGGATCACAGATACGCAGTATTTT.

The gene calls are TRBV5-8 and TRBJ1-4; D gene unclear. V dropped 4 bases and J dropped 8 bases, with 24 bases sitting between them. The CDR3 has 17 residues. Per germline, CDR1 SGHTS and CDR2 YDEGEE. CDR3 in amino acids: CASSPGKYSSVGEKLFF. In DNA, the CDR3 is TGTGCCAGCAGCCCGGGAAAATACAGCTCGGTAGGGGAAAAACTGTTTTTT.

The chain is built from TRBV6-2 or TRBV6-3 and TRBJ2-2; 7 bases match TRBD2. The CDR3 consists of 12 residues. Trimming removed 2 bases from V and 11 bases from J; junction bases left unmatched: 2. CDR1 and CDR2 from the germline V gene are MNHEY and SVGEGT. CDR3 coding DNA: TGTGCCAGCAGTTACCAGGGACTAGAGCTGTTTTTT. As protein: CASSYQGLELFF.

The rearrangement joins TRBV7-2 to TRBJ2-3, with D perhaps TRBD1 (5 bases). V dropped 5 bases and J dropped 2 bases, with 11 bases sitting between them. From germline, CDR1 is SGHTA and CDR2 FQGNSA. The CDR3 consists of 14 residues. The DNA of the CDR3 is TGTGCCAGCAGCCCCGACAGATACACAGATACGCAGTATTTT. It translates to CASSPDRYTDTQYF.

This clone has just a few counts. This chain uses TRBV11-3 with TRBJ2-1; 10 bases line up with TRBD1. J gave up 1 base and V 6 bases, and 6 bases lay outside the gene matches. The CDR3 has 16 residues. Germline values: CDR1 SGHNT, CDR2 YENEEA. In nucleotides, the CDR3 is TGTGCCAGCAGAAGACCGGGACAGGGGTCCTACAATGAGCAGTTCTTC. This sequence encodes CASRRPGQGSYNEQFF.

The J gene is TRBJ2-1, the V gene TRBV7-9; 13 nucleotides align to TRBD2. The length of the CDR3 is 15 residues. Germline V lookup: CDR1 SEHNR, CDR2 FQNEAQ (reference sequence). The J segment lost 9 bases and the V segment lost 6 bases, leaving 8 bases of the junction unmatched. The CDR3 DNA sequence: TGTGCCAGCAGGGCCGAGGGACTAGCGGGAAGTGAGCAGTTCTTC. Its protein is CASRAEGLAGSEQFF.